This T cell receptor beta chain was sequenced for a study of T-cell memory formation after mild COVID-19. V was pared by 4 bases and J by 6 bases, with 10 bases of the junction left unmatched. This CDR3 is 15 amino acids long. From germline, CDR1 is SGHTA and CDR2 FQGNSA. For this clonotype: No antigen is known for it.

Regarding the study as a whole: A second wave of clones peaked on day 37, and their SARS-CoV-2 specificity went unconfirmed. Day 15 to 85 contractors were CD4/CD8 balanced; later expanders leaned CD4+.

TCRdb fed the 5' RACE reads into MiXCR, producing one record per CDR3 protein. The table has under 150,000 distinct CDR3 sequences, 20% to 25% seen once. The sequenced sample consisted of PBMCs or a T cell subset sorted from them (not recorded which). The receptor was isolated from a man aged 18 to 30 who had mild COVID-19 (a few samples of this study predate the infection). Cell type and time point are not known. The rearrangement uses TRBV7-2 and TRBJ2-3, with TRBD2 matching 7 bases. In DNA form, the CDR3 reads TGTGCCAGCAGCTCGGCGAGCGGGGAGGGGGATACGCAGTATTTT. Translated, it gives CASSSASGEGDTQYF.